This T cell receptor beta chain was sequenced for a study of blood T cell repertoires in COVID-19. Overall study: Researchers got acute and convalescent COVID-19 samples from the United States, Italy and Spain.

Generated by immunoSEQ multiplex PCR, the TCRdb table keeps only in-frame clones and is missing some. Among 68,000 or so clones listed, approximately 88% were seen once. Germline V lookup: CDR1 SGHTA, CDR2 FQGTGA. The CDR3 is made up of 13 amino acids. V lost 5 bases and J lost 1, with 8 bases in between. The clonotype was recovered from a woman between 65 and 79 years old with acute or convalescent COVID-19. Sequenced material: peripheral blood. The chain couples TRBV7-3 to TRBJ1-1; no clear D. This chain's CDR3 is CASSAYRNTEAFF. Written as DNA, the CDR3 is TGTGCCAGCAGCGCCTACCGGAACACTGAAGCTTTCTTT.